Described below is a single TCR beta chain sequence and its context. There is no known antigen for this receptor. The record has no base qualities; no much larger clone is one base away. A two-step, bias-controlled multiplex PCR was used to amplify TCRbeta CDR3 regions from genomic DNA. The multiplex PCR included primers specific for each TRBV and TRBJ gene segment. The immunoSEQ Assay was used to generate the TCRbeta repertoire data. The study's processing was this. To merge closely related sequences, reads went through filtering and clustering using a relative-frequency ratio and a modified nearest-neighbor algorithm. IMGT annotation was the basis for assigning V, D and J genes to CDR3 sequences. Template counts were normalized for PCR amplification bias and quantified against synthetic TCR CDR3 analog sequences. Analyses were restricted to unique productive sequences, meaning in-frame CDR3 sequences without stop codons. Clonality, defined as 1 minus Pielou's evenness, and iChao1 richness were computed with the immunoSEQ Analyzer software. JMP was used for statistical testing, with Student's t-test or a non-parametric test applied depending on Shapiro-Wilk normality results. TCRdb took over this immuneACCESS table, retaining in-frame rearrangements with V and J assigned. Such tables are incomplete; in checked studies, under half of the missing clones stem from an unresolved V gene, and the remainder is unexplained. D and trimming were read from the DNA, whereas the V and J calls and clone size are those reported in that table. The sample table lists about 960 clones, 95% to 98% of them with a count of one. The ten biggest clones cover around 2% of the sample.

The preterm samples were obtained from a few extremely preterm deliveries at roughly 22-28 weeks of gestation. Exclusion from the study was applied to pregnancies with fetal demise, active maternal HSV infection or known maternal HIV infection. A FACSAria III cell sorter was used to sort live, Annexin V-negative naive CD8+ T cells (CD3+CD8+CD45RA+CCR7+). Each sample yielded roughly 19,000 to 110,000 sorted naive CD8+ T cells. Preassembled standardized sampling kits were used to collect mixed venous-arterial cord blood. Cord blood was kept at room temperature and processed within 4 hours of collection. Mononuclear cells were isolated from diluted blood by Ficoll-Paque density gradient centrifugation. Mononuclear cells were cryopreserved in around 10% DMSO with about 90% FBS and stored long term at -150°C before sorting. After thawing, cells were stained with Annexin V along with antibodies against CD3, CD8, CCR7 and CD45RA. The DNeasy Blood and Tissue Kit was used to extract genomic DNA from snap-frozen pellets of sorted cells.

The sample comes from a study of naive CD8 T cells in extremely preterm neonates (TCRdb year 2017). A note on the overall study: The study compared the TCRbeta CDR3 repertoires of sorted naive CD8+ T cells among four age groups: extremely preterm neonates, term neonates, young children and adults.

Paper-wide results and their limitations: A larger fraction of CDR3 nucleotide sequences was shared among preterm neonates (around 2.7%) than among term neonates (roughly 0.4%), young children (approximately 0.03%) and adults (about 0.01%). Preterm CDR3s were shorter, with fewer N additions and less junctional trimming, and were closer to germline than those of older groups. Among the limitations the authors pointed out were a small sample size and productive template counts that varied across preterm samples. Significantly lower iChao1 richness than in all other age groups (p < 0.05) and an even clone distribution were observed in preterm neonates, indicating a less rich repertoire. To track T cell development within individuals, the authors urged prospective longitudinal studies of preterm and term neonates.

Spanning cysteine to phenylalanine, the CDR3 consists of 17 amino acids. This entry keeps only the CDR3 DNA: 51 bases, framed from base 1. V is trimmed back by 3 bases and J by 0 bases, and the junction contains 10 bases that no gene match accounts for. CDR1 and CDR2 were assigned from the germline V gene as MDHEN and SYDVKM. The receptor comes from a girl who was born preterm. This receptor chain uses TRBV28 and TRBJ2-7; TRBD1 agrees with 8 junctional bases. The sequenced material came from naive CD8+ T cells from cord blood. For the CDR3, the sequence is CASSFPSRGPSSYEQYF. Read as DNA, the sequence is TGTGCCAGCAGTTTCCCATCCAGGGGGCCCAGCTCCTACGAGCAGTACTTC.